These T cell receptor beta chains were read from a single sample in a study of siplizumab effects on memory and regulatory T cells. Generated by immunoSEQ multiplex PCR, the TCRdb table keeps only in-frame clones and is missing some. The sample consists of some 100,000 clones, approximately 94% of them appearing once. Sequenced: Tregs sorted from blood. These receptors were taken from a human donor in good health. Both conserved end residues are part of each CDR3. D genes are given only for firm matches. A row's size may be missing; if present it is once, few, many or a size class.

j_gene,len,v_gene,abundance,d_gene,CDR3aa,CDR3nt
TRBJ1-5,13,TRBV6-1,NA,NA,CASSGHYNQPQHF,TGTGCCAGCAGTGGACACTACAATCAGCCCCAGCATTTT
TRBJ1-5,14,TRBV7-9,NA,NA,CASSSGQTNQPQHF,TGTGCCAGCAGCTCGGGACAAACTAATCAGCCCCAGCATTTT
TRBJ1-2,11,TRBV20-1,NA,NA,CSARLNYGYTF,TGCAGTGCTAGATTAAACTATGGCTACACCTTC
TRBJ1-3,16,TRBV27,once,TRBD1,CASSLRGTDFGNTIYF,TGTGCCAGCAGTTTACGCGGGACAGACTTTGGAAACACCATATATTTT
TRBJ1-1,13,TRBV6-6,NA,NA,CAIQDTSNTEAFF,TGTGCCATCCAGGACACCTCGAACACTGAAGCTTTCTTT
TRBJ1-1,15,TRBV6-1,NA,NA,CASSEARGDGTEAFF,TGTGCCAGCAGTGAAGCCCGGGGAGATGGGACTGAAGCTTTCTTT
TRBJ2-5,16,TRBV7-9,NA,NA,CASSPRDIKREETQYF,TGTGCCAGCAGCCCCCGGGACATCAAAAGGGAGGAGACCCAGTACTTC
TRBJ1-5,16,TRBV7-2,NA,TRBD1,CASSPHRQGLNQPQHF,TGTGCCAGCAGCCCACACCGACAGGGACTGAATCAGCCCCAGCATTTT
TRBJ2-7,17,TRBV7-2,NA,TRBD1,CASSSGQAAFPVGEQYF,TGTGCCAGCAGCTCCGGACAGGCGGCTTTTCCCGTAGGCGAGCAGTACTTC
TRBJ2-1,19,TRBV5-5,once,TRBD2,CASSLDVPGTSGTYNEQFF,TGTGCCAGCAGCTTGGACGTACCCGGGACTAGCGGGACCTACAATGAGCAGTTCTTC
TRBJ2-1,15,TRBV19,NA,TRBD2,CASSIDSGLIGEQFF,TGTGCCAGTAGTATAGATAGCGGGCTCATCGGTGAGCAGTTCTTC
TRBJ2-7,14,TRBV18,NA,TRBD2,CASSGLAGSYEQYF,TGTGCCAGCTCAGGACTAGCGGGATCCTACGAGCAGTACTTC
TRBJ1-5,14,TRBV23-1,NA,TRBD1,CASSPPRQGQPQHF,TGCGCCAGCAGTCCCCCGAGACAGGGTCAGCCCCAGCATTTT
TRBJ1-4,17,TRBV6-1,NA,NA,CASSGLFGTATNEKLFF,TGTGCCAGCAGTGGACTTTTTGGGACCGCAACTAATGAAAAACTGTTTTTT
TRBJ2-2,14,TRBV4-2,NA,NA,CASSQGRATGELFF,TGTGCCAGCAGCCAAGGAAGGGCTACCGGGGAGCTGTTTTTT
TRBJ2-7,12,TRBV19,NA,TRBD1,CASSSTGVEQYF,TGTGCCAGTAGTTCTACAGGGGTAGAGCAGTACTTC
TRBJ2-7,14,TRBV6-5,NA,NA,CASSYADRYYEQYF,TGTGCCAGCAGTTACGCGGACAGATACTACGAGCAGTACTTC
TRBJ1-1,15,TRBV6-5,once,NA,CASRFRRGANTEAFF,TGTGCCAGCAGGTTCCGTCGAGGGGCGAACACTGAAGCTTTCTTT
TRBJ2-4,18,TRBV27,NA,TRBD1,CASSLQLPGQLAKNIQYF,TGTGCCAGCAGTTTACAACTTCCGGGACAGCTAGCCAAAAACATTCAGTACTTC
TRBJ2-5,13,TRBV15,NA,NA,CATSFRIGETQYF,TGTGCCACCAGCTTCCGGATTGGGGAGACCCAGTACTTC
TRBJ2-7,16,TRBV18,NA,NA,CASSPLPKQGLREQYF,TGTGCCAGCTCACCACTTCCAAAACAGGGTCTGCGGGAGCAGTACTTC
TRBJ1-5,16,TRBV5-4,NA,NA,CASSPNPGGGNQPQHF,TGTGCCAGCAGCCCGAACCCGGGGGGGGGCAATCAGCCCCAGCATTTT
TRBJ1-5,15,TRBV2,NA,TRBD1,CASSEEQGFNQPQHF,TGTGCCAGCAGTGAAGAACAGGGGTTTAATCAGCCCCAGCATTTT
TRBJ2-7,13,TRBV28,NA,TRBD1,CASSWDREYEQYF,TGTGCCAGCAGTTGGGACAGGGAGTACGAGCAGTACTTC
TRBJ1-1,13,TRBV10-2,NA,TRBD1,CASRRDRGTEAFF,TGCGCCAGCAGAAGGGACAGGGGTACTGAAGCTTTCTTT
TRBJ1-3,14,TRBV30,once,NA,CAWSVLGGGNTIYF,TGTGCCTGGAGTGTATTGGGTGGTGGAAACACCATATATTTT
TRBJ2-2,15,TRBV7-3,NA,TRBD2,CASSLAGGLPGELFF,TGTGCCAGCAGCTTAGCGGGAGGCCTTCCCGGGGAGCTGTTTTTT
TRBJ2-1,16,TRBV7-3,NA,NA,CASSLKLRQGRDEQFF,TGTGCCAGCAGCTTAAAGCTTCGGCAGGGAAGGGATGAGCAGTTCTTC
TRBJ1-1,13,TRBV10-1,NA,NA,CASSGGGDTEAFF,TGCGCCAGCAGTGGAGGGGGGGACACTGAAGCTTTCTTT
TRBJ2-7,9,TRBV7-8,NA,NA,CASGPFRDF,TGTGCCAGTGGACCGTTCAGGGACTTC
TRBJ2-7,14,TRBV18,NA,NA,CASSPPPDRYEQYF,TGTGCCAGCTCACCACCCCCAGACCGCTACGAGCAGTACTTC
TRBJ2-7,15,TRBV4-1,NA,NA,CASSQDRSVVYEQYF,TGCGCCAGCAGCCAAGATCGCAGTGTAGTCTACGAGCAGTACTTC
TRBJ1-3,15,TRBV18,few,NA,CASSLTKLSGNTIYF,TGTGCCAGCTCACTAACTAAGCTCTCTGGAAACACCATATATTTT
TRBJ2-1,14,TRBV7-6,NA,NA,CASSLMSRSNEQFF,TGTGCCAGCAGCTTAATGTCGCGGTCTAATGAGCAGTTCTTC
TRBJ1-4,14,TRBV29-1,NA,NA,CSVGQGVLDEKLFF,TGCAGCGTTGGGCAGGGAGTCTTGGATGAAAAACTGTTTTTT
TRBJ2-5,15,TRBV5-4,once,NA,CASSLEGINWETQYF,TGTGCCAGCAGCTTGGAGGGGATCAATTGGGAGACCCAGTACTTC
TRBJ2-7,14,TRBV27,NA,NA,CASSLTAALYEQYF,TGTGCCAGCAGTTTGACAGCGGCTCTCTACGAGCAGTACTTC
TRBJ2-5,16,TRBV7-9,NA,NA,CASSLAATRRQETQYF,TGTGCCAGCAGCTTAGCGGCGACTAGACGGCAAGAGACCCAGTACTTC
TRBJ2-7,15,TRBV11-1,NA,NA,CASSLEGTSPYEQYF,TGTGCCAGCAGCTTAGAAGGCACGTCTCCCTACGAGCAGTACTTC
TRBJ2-2,12,TRBV25-1,NA,NA,CASSEYGGELFF,TGTGCCAGCAGTGAATATGGCGGGGAGCTGTTTTTT
TRBJ2-7,13,TRBV27,NA,NA,CASSPGLYGEQYF,TGTGCCAGCAGCCCTGGACTTTACGGCGAGCAGTACTTC